The clone carrying this T cell receptor (beta chain) has at least ten counts. Its antigen is undetermined. The data originate from a study of read filtering for tumor transcriptome and immune sequencing. The CDR3 extends over 11 amino acids. Germline V gene lookup returns CDR1 DFQATT and CDR2 SNEGSKA (reference sequence). The ends were cut back, 1 base at V and 3 bases at J, with 4 bases in the middle. Study-wide findings and caveats: Single-read clonotypes: about 83% of IR-seq clonotypes (around 3.6% of reads), around three quarters of RNA-seq clonotypes (nearly 45% of reads). IR-seq captured clonotypes deeper and more reliably than RNA-seq.

From 300 to 400 ng of RNA, a library with molecular barcoded alpha/delta and beta/gamma adaptors was made. MiXCR, applied by TCRdb to the reads, yields one record per CDR3 protein. The data show roughly 82,000 distinct CDR3 sequences, with 9% to 15% seen just once and 15% held by the top ten. The chain is built from TRBV20-1 and TRBJ2-7; no reliable D call. The clonotype was recovered from a donor at least 40 years old with multiple myeloma. The specimen was a population of CD138-negative cells sorted from bone marrow. CDR3 coding DNA: TGCAGTGCTAGAGGCCACTACGAGCAGTACTTC. Protein: CSARGHYEQYF.